A selection of T cell receptor beta chains follows, all from one sample in a study of spatial heterogeneity in lung cancer. MiXCR was run by TCRdb on the 5' RACE reads, yielding one entry per CDR3 protein. The sample lists just under 95,000 distinct CDR3 sequences; 9.5% to 15% were seen once. Source: PBMCs, taken at surgery. All receptors come from a male donor with early-stage non-small cell lung cancer. Each CDR3 is given with its conserved first and last residue. The D gene is left open where the match is weak. Clone size is shown for a subset of rows, as once, few, many or a class of expanded clone.

clone size	V gene	D gene	J gene	CDR3 DNA	CDR3 protein
many	TRBV5-1	TRBD1	TRBJ2-7	TGCGCCAGCACAACTCGACAGGGGGCAAACGAGCAGTACTTC	CASTTRQGANEQYF
many	TRBV5-1	NA	TRBJ2-5	TGCGCCAGCAGTGGCTGGCCCCAAGAGACCCAGTACTTC	CASSGWPQETQYF
NA	TRBV6-5	NA	TRBJ1-5	TGTGCCAGTTATCAGCCCCAGCATTTT	CASYQPQHF
few	TRBV29-1	TRBD1	TRBJ1-2	TGCAGCGTTGTGCCCAAGACAGGGTTTTTCGATGGCTACACCTTC	CSVVPKTGFFDGYTF
many	TRBV20-1	NA	TRBJ1-4	TGCAGTGCTACTCGACAGGCGGGTGAAAAACTGTTTTTT	CSATRQAGEKLFF
few	TRBV28	NA	TRBJ2-1	TGTGCCAGCAGAAAAGGCCAGGGTTCATACAATGAGCAGTTCTTC	CASRKGQGSYNEQFF
few	TRBV7-2	NA	TRBJ1-1	TGTGCCAGCAGCTTACGGAGAGCAGTGAACACTGAAGCTTTCTTT	CASSLRRAVNTEAFF
NA	TRBV7-2	TRBD1	TRBJ1-6	TGTGCCAGCAGCCCGGACAGGGCCTCCTATAATTCACCCCTCCACTTT	CASSPDRASYNSPLHF
NA	TRBV12-3/TRBV12-4	NA	TRBJ2-2	TGTGCCAGCACATTAGGGGGGCGTGGCACCGGGGAGCTGTTTTTT	CASTLGGRGTGELFF
NA	TRBV2	NA	TRBJ2-2	TGTGCCAGCAGGGTTAGAGGAGGAGCCGGGGAGCTGTTTTTT	CASRVRGGAGELFF
many	TRBV12-3/TRBV12-4	NA	TRBJ2-7	TGTGCCAGCAGCAAAGGGACCGTAGCCTACGAGCAGTACTTC	CASSKGTVAYEQYF
NA	TRBV2	TRBD2	TRBJ2-1	TGTGCCAGCAGTGAAGCGGGACTACCGAACAATGAGCAGTTCTTC	CASSEAGLPNNEQFF
few	TRBV12-3/TRBV12-4	NA	TRBJ2-5	TGTGCCAGCAGACCGGGACCTCAAGAGACCCAGTACTTC	CASRPGPQETQYF
few	TRBV10-3	NA	TRBJ1-1	TGTGCCATCAGTGTGCGGACAAGCACTGAAGCTTTCTTT	CAISVRTSTEAFF
few	TRBV7-9	TRBD2	TRBJ2-7	TGTGCCAGCAGCCTAGCGGGAGTTTTGACCGAGCAGTACTTC	CASSLAGVLTEQYF
few	TRBV7-2	NA	TRBJ1-3	TGTGCCAGCAGCTCCGGCCCTGGAAACACCATATATTTT	CASSSGPGNTIYF
many	TRBV15	NA	TRBJ2-1	TGTGCCACCAGCACCCCCCCGGTGACAAAGAACAATGAGCAGTTCTTC	CATSTPPVTKNNEQFF
NA	TRBV5-6	NA	TRBJ2-2	TGTGCCAGCAGAGTGAACACCGGGGAGCTGTTTTTT	CASRVNTGELFF
NA	TRBV7-9	TRBD2	TRBJ2-3	TGTGCCAGCAGCTTAGCCCTAGCGGACAGCACAGATACGCAGTATTTT	CASSLALADSTDTQYF
few	TRBV20-1	TRBD2	TRBJ2-7	TGCAGTGCTAGTCTAGCGGGAGGGGCCTACGAGCAGTACTTC	CSASLAGGAYEQYF
NA	TRBV7-8	TRBD1	TRBJ1-1	TGTGCCAGCAGCTTCTTGGACAGGAGTGAAGCTTTCTTT	CASSFLDRSEAFF
few	TRBV7-8	TRBD1	TRBJ2-5	TGTGCCAGCAGACGCAGGGGGTACCAAGAGACCCAGTACTTC	CASRRRGYQETQYF
few	TRBV7-4	NA	TRBJ1-1	TGTGCCAGCAGCTCGAGGTTGAAGCTTCTGGCTTTCTTT	CASSSRLKLLAFF
NA	TRBV4-2	NA	TRBJ1-1	TGTGCCAGCAGCCCGGATTGGGGGCCCGGCACTGAAGCTTTCTTT	CASSPDWGPGTEAFF
NA	TRBV6-5	TRBD1	TRBJ1-5	TGTGCCAGCAGTGTTCGGGACAGTACTAGCAATCAGCCCCAGCATTTT	CASSVRDSTSNQPQHF
NA	TRBV12-3/TRBV12-4	NA	TRBJ2-7	TGTGCCAGCAGCCCTAAATTAGAAATGGGGCCGTACGAGCAGTACTTC	CASSPKLEMGPYEQYF
NA	TRBV18	NA	TRBJ2-1	TGTGCCAGCTCACCACGATCGGGGGAGGATGAGCAGTTCTTC	CASSPRSGEDEQFF
NA	TRBV19	TRBD1	TRBJ1-6	TGTGCCAGTAGTATGGTTGGACAGGCCCATTCACCCCTCCACTTT	CASSMVGQAHSPLHF
NA	TRBV20-1	NA	TRBJ1-2	TGCAGTGCCTTAGGGAATGGCTACACCTTC	CSALGNGYTF
NA	TRBV20-1	TRBD1	TRBJ1-4	TGCAGTGCCCCCCCGACAGGGGTAACTAATGAAAAACTGTTTTTT	CSAPPTGVTNEKLFF
NA	TRBV19	NA	TRBJ1-4	TGTGCCAGTAGTCCCGACAGGTCAACTAATGAAAAACTGTTTTTT	CASSPDRSTNEKLFF
many	TRBV11-2	TRBD2	TRBJ2-1	TGTGCCAGCAGCCATAGCGGGGGGATCTACAATGAGCAGTTCTTC	CASSHSGGIYNEQFF
many	TRBV7-9	NA	TRBJ1-5	TGTGCCAGCAGCTTTTCGGGGGATCAGCCCCAGCATTTT	CASSFSGDQPQHF
NA	TRBV21-1	NA	TRBJ1-1	TGTGCCAGCAGCAATCCGACAGGGGGCGACGCTGAAGCTTTCTTT	CASSNPTGGDAEAFF
NA	TRBV6-1	NA	TRBJ1-1	TGTGCCAGCAGTGGGCAGGGTCCGAACACTGAAGCTTTCTTT	CASSGQGPNTEAFF
NA	TRBV5-1	NA	TRBJ2-3	TGCGCCAGCAGCGAGACCACAGATACGCAGTATTTT	CASSETTDTQYF
NA	TRBV7-9	NA	TRBJ1-1	TGTGCCAGCTCTCTAGTAACTGAAGCTTTCTTT	CASSLVTEAFF